Following are 22 T cell receptor beta chains from one sample sequenced in a study of T cells in Graves' hyperthyroidism and ophthalmopathy. TCR beta CDR3 region amplification was performed from RNA transcripts. Primed by the HTBI set, a first-round RT-PCR was run on the TCR CDR3. Using its own MiXCR run on the multiplex PCR reads, TCRdb lists one record per CDR3 protein. The table shows more than 150,000 distinct CDR3 sequences, with about a sixth occurring only once. The material sequenced was blood. These receptors all come from a woman aged 45-65 years with Graves' hyperthyroidism.

This clonotype was recorded at least ten times. The gene calls are TRBV7-9 and TRBJ1-1, with D tentatively TRBD1 (5 bases). The CDR3 is 16 residues long. V was trimmed by 0 bases and J by 0 bases, leaving 11 bases between them. CDR1 SEHNR and CDR2 FQNEAQ come from the germline V gene (reference sequence). The CDR3 DNA follows: TGTGCCAGCAGCTTAGCCCGGGGCGCCATGAACACTGAAGCTTTCTTT. Its translation is CASSLARGAMNTEAFF.

This clonotype came up many times. The V call is TRBV24-1, the J call TRBJ1-2, with D unclear. V was trimmed by 1 base and J by 8 bases, leaving 10 bases between them. This CDR3 contains 13 residues. In germline, CDR1 is KGHDR, CDR2 SFDVKD. For the CDR3, the DNA is TGTGCCACCAGTGATTTTGACCTAGGGGGCTACACCTTC. This codes for CATSDFDLGGYTF.

This clonotype has at least ten counts. This chain connects TRBV20-1 to TRBJ2-7, with a weak D call TRBD1 (5 bases). Per germline, CDR1 DFQATT and CDR2 SNEGSKA (reference sequence). Trimming cost V 0 bases and J 4 bases, with 13 bases left between them. This CDR3 region has 14 residues. CDR3 protein: CSARDFRRQYEQYF. The DNA for the CDR3 is TGCAGTGCTAGAGATTTCCGACGACAGTACGAGCAGTACTTC.

This clonotype has ten or more counts. This sequence joins TRBV6-2 or TRBV6-3 and TRBJ1-1; TRBD1 is a possible D gene (6 bases). Germline CDR1 and CDR2: MNHEY and SVGEGT. The CDR3 extends over 14 amino acids. Between the trimmed V and J ends, which lost 0 bases and 3 bases, there was a span of 8 bases. The CDR3 sequence is CASSYSRTDTEAFF. In nucleotides, the CDR3 is TGTGCCAGCAGTTACTCTCGGACAGACACTGAAGCTTTCTTT.

This clonotype was observed at least ten times. The gene calls are TRBV24-1 and TRBJ1-1, with TRBD1 as a possible D gene (5 bases). Germline V gene sequence: CDR1 KGHDR, CDR2 SFDVKD. This CDR3 comprises 14 residues. V was clipped by 3 bases and J by 6 bases, with 13 bases between them. This CDR3 is CATSDPSTGSEAFF. DNA of the CDR3: TGTGCCACCAGTGATCCAAGTACAGGCTCTGAAGCTTTCTTT.

This clonotype was found many times. The chain joins TRBV5-1 to TRBJ2-5; 11 bases fit TRBD2. The CDR3 has 14 amino acids. V lost 7 bases and J lost 5; bases outside the gene matches: 7. From germline, CDR1 is SGHRS and CDR2 YFSETQ. For the CDR3, the DNA is TGCGCCAGCGGGCCTAGCGGGGGGATGGAGACCCAGTACTTC. This sequence encodes CASGPSGGMETQYF.

This clonotype has ten or more counts. The V call is TRBV12-3 or TRBV12-4, the J call TRBJ1-2, with a tentative D call TRBD1 (5 bases). V lost 6 bases and J lost 3, with 11 bases in between. This CDR3 is built from 13 residues. CDR3 nucleotide sequence: TGTGCCAGCAGAAAGACAGCCTACTATGGCTACACCTTC. It specifies CASRKTAYYGYTF.

The J gene is TRBJ2-1, the V gene TRBV2; 11 bases align to TRBD2. Germline CDR1 SNHLY, CDR2 FYNNEI. The V gene end was trimmed by 4 bases and the J gene end by 8 bases; junction bases not matched to a gene: 4. The CDR3 extends over 14 amino acids. The CDR3, as DNA: TGTGCCAGCAGTGGTAGCGGGGGGGCCCATGAGCAGTTCTTC. Translation: CASSGSGGAHEQFF.

This clonotype was counted many times. This rearrangement joins TRBV18 to TRBJ1-2, with a possible D match to TRBD1 (6 bases). Germline CDR1 is KGHSH and CDR2 is LQKENI. V dropped 5 bases and J dropped 7 bases, with 14 bases sitting between them. This CDR3 spans 13 amino acids. This CDR3 reads CASSGGASSGYTF. The CDR3 nucleotides read TGTGCCAGCTCAGGGGGGGCTTCGAGTGGCTACACCTTC.

This clonotype has ten or more counts. V usage is TRBV28 and J usage is TRBJ1-6, with D perhaps matching TRBD1 (5 bases). There are 13 residues in the CDR3. The V end was cut by 5 bases, the J end by 11 bases, with 13 bases between. Germline V CDR1 and CDR2: MDHEN, SYDVKM. The CDR3: CASSQRGSTPLHF. The CDR3 DNA reads TGTGCCAGCAGTCAACGGGGCTCAACACCCCTCCACTTT.

This clonotype occurred many times. The CDR3 here is CASSPPGLATDTQYF. CDR3 coding DNA: TGTGCCAGCAGTCCCCCGGGACTAGCCACAGATACGCAGTATTTT. The rearrangement links TRBV28 to TRBJ2-3, with 9 bases fitting TRBD2. The CDR3 is 15 residues long. The V gene end was trimmed by 5 bases and the J gene end by 2 bases; junction bases not matched to a gene: 5. CDR1 and CDR2 (germline): MDHEN, SYDVKM.

The rearrangement uses TRBV5-4 and TRBJ2-5, with unresolved D. The CDR3 loop spans 13 amino acids. The germline CDR1 and CDR2 sequences are SGHNT and YYREEE (reference sequence). V lost 0 bases to trimming and J lost 4 bases, with 7 bases between them. CDR3 sequence reads: CASSLGNGETQYF. The DNA for the CDR3 is TGTGCCAGCAGCTTGGGGAACGGAGAGACCCAGTACTTC.

This chain uses TRBV6-2 or TRBV6-3 with TRBJ1-2; perhaps TRBD1 as D (6 bases). V shed 7 bases and J shed 3 bases, with 21 bases lying between them. Germline loops: CDR1 MNHEY, CDR2 SVGEGT. The CDR3 loop spans 16 amino acids. CDR3 loop: CASTTNPGQYHYGYTF. The CDR3 DNA reads TGTGCCAGCACCACAAACCCAGGACAGTACCACTATGGCTACACCTTC.

This clonotype has only a few counts. One base away lies a much larger clone, so this may be a sequencing read error. V gene TRBV6-1 combines with J gene TRBJ2-2; 10 nucleotides line up with TRBD2. Germline V gives CDR1 MNHNS, CDR2 SASEGT. The CDR3 spans 14 residues. The junction had 2 bases not matched to a gene; V was cut back by 7 bases and J by 3 bases. Here the CDR3 DNA reads TGTGCCAGCAATACTAGCGGGGACACCGGGGAGCTGTTTTTT. It yields the protein CASNTSGDTGELFF.

This clonotype was recorded many times. The chain employs TRBV5-1 and TRBJ2-7; 8 bases align to TRBD1. The germline CDR1 and CDR2 sequences are SGHRS and YFSETQ. Trimming cost V 0 bases and J 2 bases; bases outside gene matches: 4. CDR3 size: 15 residues. CDR3 protein: CASSLARTGTYEQYF. The CDR3 nucleotides read TGCGCCAGCAGCTTGGCGCGGACAGGGACCTACGAGCAGTACTTC. The whole variable domain, remainder taken from reference TRBV5-1 and TRBJ2-7, is KAGVTQTPRYLIKTRGQQVTLSCSPISGHRSVSWYQQTPGQGLQFLFEYFSETQRNKGNFPGRFSGRQFSNSRSEMNVSTLELGDSALYLCASSLARTGTYEQYFGPGTRLTVT.

V and J are TRBV2 and TRBJ1-1; 7 bases are a match to TRBD1. Germline V gene sequence: CDR1 SNHLY, CDR2 FYNNEI. The J segment lost 1 base and the V segment lost 5 bases, leaving 10 bases of the junction unmatched. This CDR3 contains 16 residues. In nucleotides, the CDR3 is TGTGCCAGCAGTACTTCCGAGGGGGCGCGGAACACTGAAGCTTTCTTT. This encodes CASSTSEGARNTEAFF.

In its sample, this clonotype was seen many times. V gene TRBV7-8 combines with J gene TRBJ2-5, with 10 bases that match TRBD1. The CDR3 contains 17 residues. The germline CDR1 and CDR2 sequences are SGHVS and FQNEAQ. Unmatched junction bases numbered 11, after V lost 2 bases and J lost 5 bases. The DNA for the CDR3 is TGTGCCAGCAGCTTAAGCCCGACAGGGGGCCTAGGGGAGACCCAGTACTTC. Its translation is CASSLSPTGGLGETQYF.

This clonotype was detected many times. CDR3 sequence (DNA): TGTGCCAGCAGCCAATATTCCACCGGGGAGCTGTTTTTT. It translates to CASSQYSTGELFF. The V call is TRBV3-1, the J call TRBJ2-2, with D unresolved. This CDR3 comprises 13 residues. V lost 2 bases and J 4 bases, leaving 5 bases between the germline ends. The germline CDR1 and CDR2 sequences are LGHDT and YNNKEL (reference sequence).

This clonotype was seen at least ten times. The chain combines TRBV7-3 with TRBJ1-6; weak D call: TRBD1 (5 bases). V lost 5 bases and J lost 5, with 7 bases in between. Germline V gives CDR1 SGHTA, CDR2 FQGTGA. The CDR3 sequence is 13 residues long. CDR3 residues: CASSPDNNSPLHF. DNA of the CDR3: TGTGCCAGCAGCCCGGACAATAATTCACCCCTCCACTTT.

Ten or more counts support this clonotype. V usage is TRBV20-1 and J usage is TRBJ1-5; TRBD1 might be the D (6 bases). CDR3 size: 18 residues. Germline values: CDR1 DFQATT, CDR2 SNEGSKA (reference sequence). With 2 bases removed from V and 9 bases from J, the gap between germline ends came to 29 bases. As DNA, the CDR3 is TGCAGTGCTAGAAGCGCCCGGGGGCCTCCAGGGGTCCATTCGCCCCAGCATTTT. Protein sequence: CSARSARGPPGVHSPQHF.

This clonotype was observed many times. The CDR3, as DNA: TGTGCCAGCAGCTTAGACACTACCTACGAGCAGTACTTC. This sequence encodes CASSLDTTYEQYF. The V call is TRBV7-3, the J call TRBJ2-7; D gene uncertain. CDR1 SGHTA and CDR2 FQGTGA come from the germline V gene. V shed 2 bases and J shed 2 bases, with 7 bases lying between them. The CDR3 is made up of 13 amino acids.

The chain uses TRBV27 and TRBJ2-1, with 8 bases that match TRBD1. CDR1 MNHEY and CDR2 SMNVEV come from the germline V gene (reference sequence). Trimming removed 8 bases from V and 10 bases from J; junction bases left unmatched: 16. This CDR3 spans 15 amino acids. The CDR3 loop reads CASRREDRALEEQFF. The DNA for the CDR3 is TGTGCCAGCCGCCGCGAGGACAGGGCTTTAGAAGAGCAGTTCTTC.